A selection of T cell receptor beta chains follows, all from one sample in a study of vaccination effects on CD4 cells after COVID-19. These TCRs are of unknown antigen specificity. Some clones are missing from TCRdb's copy, which holds only in-frame ones; the method was immunoSEQ multiplex PCR. The sample consists of just under 60,000 clones, roughly 78% of them appearing once. The input for sequencing was CD4+ T cells from PBMCs cultured with HCoV-OC43 spike peptides, taken after COVID-19 vaccination. These receptors were collected from a human donor who received a COVID-19 vaccine. Both conserved end residues are part of each CDR3. D genes are given only for firm matches.

>TRBJ1-1|TRBD1|TRBV6-6
TGTGCCAGCAGGGGAAGGGACAGGGGAGACACTGAAGCTTTCTTT
CASRGRDRGDTEAFF
>TRBJ2-3|NA|TRBV3-1/TRBV3-2
TGTGCCAGCAGCCAGCATCCGGGGGCAGATACGCAGTATTTT
CASSQHPGADTQYF
>TRBJ1-4|TRBD1|TRBV5-4
TGTGCCAGCAGCACAAAACAGGGGCTCTCTAATGAAAAACTGTTTTTT
CASSTKQGLSNEKLFF
>TRBJ2-1|NA|TRBV9
TGTGCCAGCAGCCCGAGGCAATACAATGAGCAGTTCTTC
CASSPRQYNEQFF
>TRBJ1-1|TRBD1|TRBV5-4
TGTGCCAGCAGCCCCGGGACAGGAGCTAGCACTGAAGCTTTCTTT
CASSPGTGASTEAFF
>TRBJ1-3|NA|TRBV28
TGTGCCAGCAGTATAGAAGTCAGGAAATCCACCATATATTTT
CASSIEVRKSTIYF
>TRBJ2-1|NA|TRBV7-8
TGTGCCAGCAGCTTAGGTGGGGGGGCCCCCAATGAGCAGTTCTTC
CASSLGGGAPNEQFF
>TRBJ2-3|NA|TRBV24-1
TGTGCCACCAGTAGTACAGGTGCCACAGATACGCAGTATTTT
CATSSTGATDTQYF
>TRBJ2-6|NA|TRBV6-4
TGTGCCAGCAGTGACAGCCACTCTGGGGCCAACGTCCTGACTTTC
CASSDSHSGANVLTF
>TRBJ2-3|NA|TRBV9
TGTGCCAGCAGCGTAGGCAGCACAGATACGCAGTATTTT
CASSVGSTDTQYF